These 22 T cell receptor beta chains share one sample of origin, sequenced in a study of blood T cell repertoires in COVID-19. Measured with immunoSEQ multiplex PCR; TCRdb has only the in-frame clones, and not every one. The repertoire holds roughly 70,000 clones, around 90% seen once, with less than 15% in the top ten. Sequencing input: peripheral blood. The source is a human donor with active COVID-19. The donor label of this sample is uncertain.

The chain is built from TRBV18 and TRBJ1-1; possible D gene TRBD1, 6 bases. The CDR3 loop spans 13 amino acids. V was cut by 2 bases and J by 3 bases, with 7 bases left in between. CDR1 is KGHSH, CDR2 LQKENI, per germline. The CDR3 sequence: CASSPNRDTEAFF. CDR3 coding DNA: TGTGCCAGCTCACCAAACAGGGACACTGAAGCTTTCTTT.

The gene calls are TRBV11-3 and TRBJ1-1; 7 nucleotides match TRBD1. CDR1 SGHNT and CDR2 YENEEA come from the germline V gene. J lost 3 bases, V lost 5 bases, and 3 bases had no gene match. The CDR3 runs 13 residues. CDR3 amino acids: CASSPGQHTEAFF. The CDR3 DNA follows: TGTGCCAGCAGCCCGGGACAGCACACTGAAGCTTTCTTT.

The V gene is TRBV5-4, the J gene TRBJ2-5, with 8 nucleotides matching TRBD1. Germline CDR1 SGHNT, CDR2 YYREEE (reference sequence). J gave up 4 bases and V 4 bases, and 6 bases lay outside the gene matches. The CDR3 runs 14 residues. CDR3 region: CASSLRTGRETQYF. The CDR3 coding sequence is TGTGCCAGCAGCCTAAGGACAGGGCGAGAGACCCAGTACTTC.

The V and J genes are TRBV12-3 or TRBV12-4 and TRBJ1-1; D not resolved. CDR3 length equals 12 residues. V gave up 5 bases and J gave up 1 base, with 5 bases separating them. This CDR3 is CASSRQNTEAFF. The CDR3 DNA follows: TGTGCCAGCAGTCGACAGAACACTGAAGCTTTCTTT.

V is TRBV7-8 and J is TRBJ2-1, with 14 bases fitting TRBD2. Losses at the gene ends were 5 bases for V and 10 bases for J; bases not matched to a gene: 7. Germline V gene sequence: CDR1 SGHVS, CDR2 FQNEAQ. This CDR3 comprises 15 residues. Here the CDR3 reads CASSRGTSGRGEQFF. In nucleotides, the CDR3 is TGTGCCAGCAGCCGAGGGACTAGCGGGAGAGGGGAGCAGTTCTTC. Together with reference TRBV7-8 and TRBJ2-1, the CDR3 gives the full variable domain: GAGVSQSPRYKVAKRGQDVALRCDPISGHVSLFWYQQALGQGPEFLTYFQNEAQLDKSGLPSDRFFAERPEGSVSTLKIQRTQQEDSAVYLCASSRGTSGRGEQFFGPGTRLTVL.

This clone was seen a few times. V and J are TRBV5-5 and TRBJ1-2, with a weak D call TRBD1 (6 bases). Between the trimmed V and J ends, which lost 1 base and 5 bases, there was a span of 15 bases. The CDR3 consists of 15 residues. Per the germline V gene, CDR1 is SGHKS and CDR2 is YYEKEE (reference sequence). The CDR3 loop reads CASSLKGDGGYGYTF. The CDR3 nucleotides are TGTGCCAGCAGCTTGAAGGGGGACGGTGGGTATGGCTACACCTTC. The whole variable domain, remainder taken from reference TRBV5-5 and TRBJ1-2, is DAGVTQSPTHLIKTRGQQVTLRCSPISGHKSVSWYQQVLGQGPQFIFQYYEKEERGRGNFPDRFSARQFPNYSSELNVNALLLGDSALYLCASSLKGDGGYGYTFGSGTRLTVV.

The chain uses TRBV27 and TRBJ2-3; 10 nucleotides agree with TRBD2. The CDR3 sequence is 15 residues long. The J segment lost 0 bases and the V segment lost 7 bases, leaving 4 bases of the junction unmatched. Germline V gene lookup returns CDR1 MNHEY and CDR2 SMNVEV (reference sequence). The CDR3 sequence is CASTWTSGSTDTQYF. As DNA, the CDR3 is TGTGCCAGCACTTGGACTAGCGGAAGCACAGATACGCAGTATTTT.

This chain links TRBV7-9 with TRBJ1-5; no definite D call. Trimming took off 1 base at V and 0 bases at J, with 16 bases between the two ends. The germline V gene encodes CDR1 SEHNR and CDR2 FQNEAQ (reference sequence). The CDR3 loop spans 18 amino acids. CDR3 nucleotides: TGTGCCAGCAGCTTAGATGACGGTTTCGGGTATAGCAATCAGCCCCAGCATTTT. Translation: CASSLDDGFGYSNQPQHF.

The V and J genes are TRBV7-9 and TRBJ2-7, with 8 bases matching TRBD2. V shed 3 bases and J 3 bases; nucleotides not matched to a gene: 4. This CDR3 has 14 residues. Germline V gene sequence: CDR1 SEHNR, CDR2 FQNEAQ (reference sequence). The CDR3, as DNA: TGTGCCAGCAGCTTCGCGGGGGGATACTACGAGCAGTACTTC. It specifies CASSFAGGYYEQYF.

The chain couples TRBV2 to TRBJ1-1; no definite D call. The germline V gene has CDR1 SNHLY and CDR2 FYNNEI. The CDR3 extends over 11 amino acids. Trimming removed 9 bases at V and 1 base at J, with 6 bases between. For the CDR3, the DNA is TGTGCCAGGACACGGAACACTGAAGCTTTCTTT. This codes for CARTRNTEAFF.

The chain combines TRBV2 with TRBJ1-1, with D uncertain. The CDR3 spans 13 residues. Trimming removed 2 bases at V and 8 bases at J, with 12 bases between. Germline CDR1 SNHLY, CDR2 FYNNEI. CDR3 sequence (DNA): TGTGCCAGCAGTGAATCTGAGCCCGGGGAAGCTTTCTTT. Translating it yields CASSESEPGEAFF.

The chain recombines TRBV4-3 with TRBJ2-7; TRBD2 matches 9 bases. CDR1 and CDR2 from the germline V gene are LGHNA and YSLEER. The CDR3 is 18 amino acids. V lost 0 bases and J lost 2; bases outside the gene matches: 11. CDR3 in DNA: TGCGCCAGCAGCCAAGATACGGCTAGCGGGGCTTGGGCCTACGAGCAGTACTTC. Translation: CASSQDTASGAWAYEQYF.

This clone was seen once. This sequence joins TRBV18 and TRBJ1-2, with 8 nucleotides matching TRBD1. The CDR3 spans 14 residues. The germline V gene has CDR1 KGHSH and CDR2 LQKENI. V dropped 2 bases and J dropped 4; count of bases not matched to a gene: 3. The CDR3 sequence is CASSPGQGSYGYTF. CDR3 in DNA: TGTGCCAGCTCACCAGGACAGGGATCCTATGGCTACACCTTC. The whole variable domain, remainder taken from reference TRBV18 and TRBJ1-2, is NAGVMQNPRHLVRRRGQEARLRCSPMKGHSHVYWYRQLPEEGLKFMVYLQKENIIDESGMPKERFSAEFPKEGPSILRIQQVVRGDSAAYFCASSPGQGSYGYTFGSGTRLTVV.

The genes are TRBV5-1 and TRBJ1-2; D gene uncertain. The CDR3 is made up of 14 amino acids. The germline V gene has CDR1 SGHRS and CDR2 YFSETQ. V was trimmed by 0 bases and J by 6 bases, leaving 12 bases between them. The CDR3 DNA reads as TGCGCCAGCAGCTTGGCCAGGCCGCGGGATGGCTACACCTTC. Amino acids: CASSLARPRDGYTF. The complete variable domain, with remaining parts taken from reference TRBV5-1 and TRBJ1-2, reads KAGVTQTPRYLIKTRGQQVTLSCSPISGHRSVSWYQQTPGQGLQFLFEYFSETQRNKGNFPGRFSGRQFSNSRSEMNVSTLELGDSALYLCASSLARPRDGYTFGSGTRLTVV.

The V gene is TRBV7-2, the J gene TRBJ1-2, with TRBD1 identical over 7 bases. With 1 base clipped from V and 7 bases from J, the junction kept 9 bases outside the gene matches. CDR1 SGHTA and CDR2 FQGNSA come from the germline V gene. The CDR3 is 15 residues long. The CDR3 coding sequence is TGTGCCAGCAGCTTAGAGGGGACAGTTGGACTTGGCTACACCTTC. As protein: CASSLEGTVGLGYTF.

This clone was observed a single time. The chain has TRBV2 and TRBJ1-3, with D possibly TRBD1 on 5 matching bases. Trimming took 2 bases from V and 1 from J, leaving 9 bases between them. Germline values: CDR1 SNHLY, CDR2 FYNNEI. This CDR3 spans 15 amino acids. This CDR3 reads CASSEQGRSGNTIYF. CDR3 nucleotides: TGTGCCAGCAGTGAACAGGGAAGGTCTGGAAACACCATATATTTT.

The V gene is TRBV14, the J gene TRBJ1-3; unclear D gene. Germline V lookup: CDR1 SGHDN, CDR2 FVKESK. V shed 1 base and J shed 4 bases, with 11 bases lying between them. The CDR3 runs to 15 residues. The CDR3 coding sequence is TGTGCCAGCAGCCAAGTCCCCGGGGTAGGAAACACCATATATTTT. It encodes CASSQVPGVGNTIYF.

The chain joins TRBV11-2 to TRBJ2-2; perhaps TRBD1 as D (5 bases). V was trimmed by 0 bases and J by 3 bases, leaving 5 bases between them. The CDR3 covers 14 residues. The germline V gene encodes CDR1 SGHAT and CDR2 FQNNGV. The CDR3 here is CASSLDRDTGELFF. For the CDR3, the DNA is TGTGCCAGCAGCTTAGACAGGGACACCGGGGAGCTGTTTTTT.

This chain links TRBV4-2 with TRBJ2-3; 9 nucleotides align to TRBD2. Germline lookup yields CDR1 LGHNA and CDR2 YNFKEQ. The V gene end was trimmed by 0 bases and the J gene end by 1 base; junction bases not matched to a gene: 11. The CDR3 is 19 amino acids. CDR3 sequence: CASSQDPSSAGGGTDTQYF. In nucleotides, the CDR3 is TGTGCCAGCAGCCAAGACCCGTCCTCGGCGGGAGGGGGCACAGATACGCAGTATTTT.

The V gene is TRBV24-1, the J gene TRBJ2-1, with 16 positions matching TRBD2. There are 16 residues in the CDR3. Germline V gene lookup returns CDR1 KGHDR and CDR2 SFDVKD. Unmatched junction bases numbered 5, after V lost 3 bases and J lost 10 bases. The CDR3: CATSDGTSGRADEQFF. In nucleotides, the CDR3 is TGTGCCACCAGTGATGGGACTAGCGGGAGGGCCGACGAGCAGTTCTTC.

CDR3 in DNA: TGTGCCAGCAGATCCCTGAGCGGGAGTAAAGAGACCCAGTACTTC. Protein product: CASRSLSGSKETQYF. V usage is TRBV7-2 and J usage is TRBJ2-5; 8 bases are shared with TRBD2. This CDR3 region has 15 residues. The germline V gene encodes CDR1 SGHTA and CDR2 FQGNSA. V was pared by 6 bases and J by 3 bases, with 9 bases of the junction left unmatched.

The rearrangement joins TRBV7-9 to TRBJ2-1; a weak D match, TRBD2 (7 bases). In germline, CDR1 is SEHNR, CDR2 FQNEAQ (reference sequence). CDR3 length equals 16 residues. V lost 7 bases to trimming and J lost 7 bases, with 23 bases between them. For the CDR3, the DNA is TGTGCCAGCACCCTAGGGGGGGCATCAGGCGTTAATGAGCAGTTCTTC. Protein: CASTLGGASGVNEQFF.